Ten or more counts support the clone carrying this TCR beta chain. The antigen remains undetermined. The data originate from a study of T-cell reconstitution after alpha-beta-depleted transplantation in children. Findings and limits, study-wide: Diversity of TCRbeta at day 60 was high in some patients, arising from surviving recipient T cells and thymic progenitors. The study reportedly traced alpha-beta T cells about two months after transplant to several hundred expanded graft clones. One year post-transplant, T-cell counts and diversity were largely derived from T cells produced anew.

TCRbeta library construction was performed incorporating unique molecular identifiers. TCRdb re-derived calls from the PCR reads in MiXCR, one entry per CDR3 protein. The sample includes 40,000 to 55,000 distinct CDR3 sequences, 7.5% to 10% of them seen just once. The CDR3 is made up of 15 amino acids. In germline, CDR1 is DFQATT, CDR2 SNEGSKA (reference sequence). Germline trimming cut 7 bases from V and 7 bases from J; bases unmatched to any gene: 13. Sequences were derived from PBMCs, mostly from graft donor cells, sampled 60 days after TCRalphabeta/CD19-depleted stem cell transplant. This receptor was identified in a male patient aged 2-9 years who had a stem cell transplant for chronic granulomatous disease, so the T cells may come from the graft donor. The chain employs TRBV20-1 and TRBJ2-7; 13 bases fit TRBD2. CDR3 DNA sequence: TGCAGTGGGGGACTAGCGGGAAATTCGGCGGGAGAGCAGTACTTC. Amino acid sequence: CSGGLAGNSAGEQYF.